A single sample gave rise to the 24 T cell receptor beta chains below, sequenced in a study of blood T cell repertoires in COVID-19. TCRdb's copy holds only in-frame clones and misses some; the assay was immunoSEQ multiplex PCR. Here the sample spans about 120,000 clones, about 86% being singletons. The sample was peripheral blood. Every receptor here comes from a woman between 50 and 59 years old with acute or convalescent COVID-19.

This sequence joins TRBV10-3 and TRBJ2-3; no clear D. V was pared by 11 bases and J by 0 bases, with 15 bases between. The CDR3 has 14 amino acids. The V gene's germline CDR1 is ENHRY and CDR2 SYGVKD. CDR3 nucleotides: TGTGCCGCCAGACCGCGACTCAGCACAGATACGCAGTATTTT. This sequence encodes CAARPRLSTDTQYF.

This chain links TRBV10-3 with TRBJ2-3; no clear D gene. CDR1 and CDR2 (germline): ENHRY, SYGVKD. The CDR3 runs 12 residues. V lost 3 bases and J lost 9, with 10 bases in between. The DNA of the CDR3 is TGTGCCATCAGTGACAGGAAGACAACGCAGTATTTT. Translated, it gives CAISDRKTTQYF.

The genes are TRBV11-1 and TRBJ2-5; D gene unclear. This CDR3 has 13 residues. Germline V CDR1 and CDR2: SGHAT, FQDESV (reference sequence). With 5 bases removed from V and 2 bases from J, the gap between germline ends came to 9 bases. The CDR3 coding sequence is TGTGCCAGCAGCCACCTCCGGCAAGAGACCCAGTACTTC. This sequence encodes CASSHLRQETQYF.

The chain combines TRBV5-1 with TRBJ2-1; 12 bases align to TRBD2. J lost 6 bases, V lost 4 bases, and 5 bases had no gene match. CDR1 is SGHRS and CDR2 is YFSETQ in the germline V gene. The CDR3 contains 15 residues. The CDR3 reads CASSPLAGGPNEQFF. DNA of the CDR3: TGCGCCAGCAGCCCGCTAGCGGGGGGGCCCAATGAGCAGTTCTTC.

CDR3 in amino acids: CASGLTGARTEAFF. CDR3 coding DNA: TGTGCTAGTGGTTTGACAGGGGCAAGGACTGAAGCTTTCTTT. The chain uses TRBV12-5 and TRBJ1-1, with 7 bases that match TRBD1. V gave up 2 bases and J gave up 5 bases; unmatched junction bases: 5. Germline-derived CDR1 and CDR2 are LGHNT and FRNRAP. The CDR3 has 14 residues.

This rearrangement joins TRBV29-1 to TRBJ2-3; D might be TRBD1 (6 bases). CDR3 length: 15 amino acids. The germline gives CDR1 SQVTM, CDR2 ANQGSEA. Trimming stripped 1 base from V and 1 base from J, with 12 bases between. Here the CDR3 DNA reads TGCAGCGTTGAAGGGGGGACAACCCGCACAGATACGCAGTATTTT. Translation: CSVEGGTTRTDTQYF.

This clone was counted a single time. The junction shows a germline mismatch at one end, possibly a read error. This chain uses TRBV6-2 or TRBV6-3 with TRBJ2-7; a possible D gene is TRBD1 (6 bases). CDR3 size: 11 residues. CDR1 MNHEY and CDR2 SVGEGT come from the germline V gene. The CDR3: CASSSPLGHRF. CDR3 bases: TGTGCCAGCAGCTCCCCACTGGGACATAGATTC.

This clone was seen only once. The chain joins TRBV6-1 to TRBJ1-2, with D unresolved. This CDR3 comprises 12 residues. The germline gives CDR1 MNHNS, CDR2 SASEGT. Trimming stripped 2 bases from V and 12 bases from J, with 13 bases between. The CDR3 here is CASSEIQHQNTF. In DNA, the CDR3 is TGTGCCAGCAGTGAAATACAGCATCAAAACACCTTC.

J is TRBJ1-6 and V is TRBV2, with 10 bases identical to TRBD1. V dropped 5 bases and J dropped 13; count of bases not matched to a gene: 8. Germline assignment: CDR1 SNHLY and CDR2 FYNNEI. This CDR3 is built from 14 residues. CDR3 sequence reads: CASSYQDRGYPLHF. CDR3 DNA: TGTGCCAGCAGTTACCAGGACAGGGGGTACCCCCTCCACTTT.

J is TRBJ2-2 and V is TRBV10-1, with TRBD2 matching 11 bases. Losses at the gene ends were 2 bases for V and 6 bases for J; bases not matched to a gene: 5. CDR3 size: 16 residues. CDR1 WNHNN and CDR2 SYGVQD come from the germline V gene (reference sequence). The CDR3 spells CASSEAVAGGSGELFF. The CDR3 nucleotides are TGCGCCAGCAGTGAGGCAGTAGCGGGAGGGTCCGGGGAGCTGTTTTTT.

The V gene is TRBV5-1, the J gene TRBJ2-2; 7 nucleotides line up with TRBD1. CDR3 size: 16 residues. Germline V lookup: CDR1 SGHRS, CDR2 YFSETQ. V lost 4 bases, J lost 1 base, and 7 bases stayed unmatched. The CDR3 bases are TGCGCCAGCAGCCCTCCGACAGGGCAGAACACCGGGGAGCTGTTTTTT. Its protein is CASSPPTGQNTGELFF.

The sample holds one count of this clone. CDR3 nucleotide sequence: TGCAGTGCTAGTCCCAGCGGGGGGCCGACCTCCTACGAGCAGTACTTC. Translation: CSASPSGGPTSYEQYF. The genes are TRBV20-1 and TRBJ2-7; 9 bases are shared with TRBD2. The CDR3 runs to 16 residues. Germline V lookup: CDR1 DFQATT, CDR2 SNEGSKA (reference sequence). Trimming removed 3 bases from V and 0 bases from J; junction bases left unmatched: 9.

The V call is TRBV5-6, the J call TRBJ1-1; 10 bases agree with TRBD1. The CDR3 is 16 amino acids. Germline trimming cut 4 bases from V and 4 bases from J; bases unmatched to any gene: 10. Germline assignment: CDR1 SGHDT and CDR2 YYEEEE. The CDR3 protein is CASSAGTGVPGTEAFF. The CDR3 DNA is TGTGCCAGCAGCGCCGGGACAGGGGTCCCGGGCACTGAAGCTTTCTTT.

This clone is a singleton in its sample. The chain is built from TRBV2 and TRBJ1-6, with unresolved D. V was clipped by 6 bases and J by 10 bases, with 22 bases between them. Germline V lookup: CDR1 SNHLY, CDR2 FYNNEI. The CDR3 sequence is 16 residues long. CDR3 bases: TGTGCCAGCAGCCAACCAACGTCGGGGTTGAGGTCACCCCTCCACTTT. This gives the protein CASSQPTSGLRSPLHF.

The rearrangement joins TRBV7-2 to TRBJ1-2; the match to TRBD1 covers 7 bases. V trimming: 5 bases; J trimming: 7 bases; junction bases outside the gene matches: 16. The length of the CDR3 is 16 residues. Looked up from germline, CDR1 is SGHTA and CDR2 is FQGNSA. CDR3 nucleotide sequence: TGTGCCAGCAGCCTACGGAGGACAGGCCCTCAAGGTGGCTACACCTTC. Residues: CASSLRRTGPQGGYTF.

The CDR3 DNA is TGTGCCAGCAGCTTGGACGGTTTGAACACTGAAGCTTTCTTT. Its protein product is CASSLDGLNTEAFF. J is TRBJ1-1 and V is TRBV5-4; D not resolved. The CDR3 runs 14 residues. The germline V gene encodes CDR1 SGHNT and CDR2 YYREEE (reference sequence). V dropped 0 bases and J dropped 0 bases, with 6 bases sitting between them.

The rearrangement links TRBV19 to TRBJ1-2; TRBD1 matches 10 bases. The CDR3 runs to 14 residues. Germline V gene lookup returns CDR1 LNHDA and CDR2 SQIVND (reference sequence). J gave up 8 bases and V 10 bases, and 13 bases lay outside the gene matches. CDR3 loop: CATRPGQGTYGYTF. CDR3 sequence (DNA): TGTGCCACCCGCCCGGGACAGGGGACATACGGCTACACCTTC.

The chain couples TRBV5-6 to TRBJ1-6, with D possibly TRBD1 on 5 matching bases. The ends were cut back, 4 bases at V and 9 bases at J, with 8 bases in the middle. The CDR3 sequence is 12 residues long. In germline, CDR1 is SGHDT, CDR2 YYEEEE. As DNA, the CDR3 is TGTGCCAGCAGCCATCAGGGTTCACCCCTCCACTTT. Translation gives CASSHQGSPLHF.

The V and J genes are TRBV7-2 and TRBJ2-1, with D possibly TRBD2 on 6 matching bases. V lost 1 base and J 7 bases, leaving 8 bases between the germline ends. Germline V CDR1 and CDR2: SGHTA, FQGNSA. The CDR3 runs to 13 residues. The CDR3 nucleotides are TGTGCCAGCAGCTTAGGAGGACTAAATGAGCAGTTCTTC. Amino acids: CASSLGGLNEQFF.

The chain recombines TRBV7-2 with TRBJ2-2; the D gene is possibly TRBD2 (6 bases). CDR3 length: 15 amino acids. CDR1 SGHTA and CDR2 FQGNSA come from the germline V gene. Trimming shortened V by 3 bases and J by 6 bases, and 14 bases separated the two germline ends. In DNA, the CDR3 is TGTGCCAGCAGCTTTTACGGGAGTGGGGCCGGGGAGCTGTTTTTT. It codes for CASSFYGSGAGELFF. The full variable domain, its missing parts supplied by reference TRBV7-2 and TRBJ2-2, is GAGVSQSPSNKVTEKGKDVELRCDPISGHTALYWYRQSLGQGLEFLIYFQGNSAPDKSGLPSDRFSAERTGGSVSTLTIQRTQQEDSAVYLCASSFYGSGAGELFFGEGSRLTVL.

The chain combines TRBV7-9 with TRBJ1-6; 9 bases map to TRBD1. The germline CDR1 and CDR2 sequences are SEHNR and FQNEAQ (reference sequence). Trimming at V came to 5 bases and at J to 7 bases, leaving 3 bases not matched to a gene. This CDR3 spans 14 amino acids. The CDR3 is CASSPGQGNSPLHF. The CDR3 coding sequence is TGTGCCAGCAGCCCCGGACAGGGGAATTCACCCCTCCACTTT.

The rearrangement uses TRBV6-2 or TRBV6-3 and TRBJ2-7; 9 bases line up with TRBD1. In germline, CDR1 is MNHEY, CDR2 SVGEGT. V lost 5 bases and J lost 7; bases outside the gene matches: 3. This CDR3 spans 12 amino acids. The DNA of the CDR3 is TGTGCCAGCAGTCTTGGGACAGGGGAGCAGTACTTC. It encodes CASSLGTGEQYF.

The DNA for the CDR3 is TGTGCCAGCAGTTTTGGACAGTTAAATGAAAAACTGTTTTTT. This encodes CASSFGQLNEKLFF. The chain couples TRBV28 to TRBJ1-4; tentative D call: TRBD1 (6 bases). This CDR3 is 14 amino acids long. Trimming left V 3 bases short and J 5 bases short, with 10 bases between. Germline loops: CDR1 MDHEN, CDR2 SYDVKM.

In DNA form, the CDR3 reads TGTGCCAGCAGCCCCCAGGTGGGCTATGGCTACACCTTC. Protein product: CASSPQVGYGYTF. The V and J genes are TRBV6-6 and TRBJ1-2; D unclear. Between the trimmed V and J ends, which lost 6 bases and 4 bases, there was a span of 12 bases. CDR3 length: 13 amino acids. Germline V CDR1 and CDR2: MNHNY, SVGAGI (reference sequence).